This T cell receptor (beta chain) was sequenced for a study of CD8+ T cells in alopecia areata (dated 2018 in TCRdb). General notes on the study: The treated patients took part in an open-label pilot trial in which moderate-to-severe alopecia areata was treated with oral tofacitinib at 5 to 10 mg twice daily. Patients stayed on tofacitinib for 6 to 18 months and then had 6 months of follow-up off drug so that delayed response and recurrence could be assessed. For the treated patients, the SALT score, which quantifies what percentage of scalp surface area is affected, served as the measure of disease severity. High-throughput TCRbeta sequencing was used to examine T cell clonal expansion in alopecia areata in both the C3H/HeJ mouse model and human patients. Scalp tissue and sorted CD4+ and CD8+ peripheral blood T cells from patchy and totalis/universalis alopecia areata patients and from healthy controls were covered by human TCRbeta sequencing. Biopsies were taken from tofacitinib-treated patients at baseline and at 4 and 24 weeks of treatment, and a later scalp biopsy was taken in several of the tofacitinib-treated patients. Clonality in the scalp was compared among normal scalp (n=4), patchy alopecia areata scalp (n=8), and alopecia totalis/universalis scalp (n=8). RNA was obtained with the PAXgene miRNA kit for fixed scalp, the miRNeasy kit for PBMCs, and the RNeasy kit for mouse skin. TCRbeta CDR3 regions were amplified by immunoSEQ multiplex PCR using 35 Vbeta forward and 13 Jbeta reverse primers. The paper's findings and limits, for the study overall: Compared with normal scalp, lesional scalp had higher clonality and more expanded CD8+ clones, particularly in alopecia totalis/universalis, a pattern that suggests antigenic drive. Tofacitinib significantly lowered scalp clonality and the number of expanded CD8+ clones among the top 100 scalp clones. Unlike mouse skin, which is dominated by gammadelta T cells, normal human skin has resident alphabeta T cells that are also sequenced, and this complicates analysis of the scalp TCR repertoire. Because the treated cohort was small and had only one nonresponder, larger studies are needed to examine links between baseline CD8+ expansion and response. Shared TCR sequences between patients were less evident than in mice, which may be partly attributable to HLA diversity in the patient population. During tofacitinib treatment, many expanded lesional clones remained in scalp and blood, and this persistence may partly explain relapse after treatment is stopped.

Library prep was done by the immunoSEQ multiplex PCR assay. For TCR sequencing, RNA was extracted from every sample and reverse transcribed into cDNA to serve as template. First-strand cDNA was synthesized with SuperScript III using a 2:1 mix of oligo-dT and random hexamers. A synthetic immune receptor repertoire was used to gauge amplification bias, and whatever bias remained was removed computationally. For the original study's pipeline: Raw reads were preprocessed to remove errors, and CDR3 was defined according to IMGT conventions as the region from the conserved cysteine to phenylalanine. To get clonality, Shannon entropy was normalized by log2 of the number of productive unique TCRs and the result was subtracted from 1. Whether each scalp clone was CD4 or CD8 was inferred by checking scalp TCRbeta sequences against the CD4 and CD8 repertoires from sorted blood. The source is immuneACCESS, and TCRdb retained only in-frame sequences with V and J called. Part of the clones is not carried over; for the studies checked, unresolved V genes explain less than half of this, and the remainder is unexplained. That table furnishes V, J and clone size, whereas the DNA furnished D and trimming. The sample has some 210,000 clones on record, over 60% of them singletons. The top ten clonotypes cover roughly 1.2% of the sample.

CDR1 and CDR2 (GTSNPN, SVGIG) derive from the germline V gene (reference sequence). V is shortened by 0 bases, J by 4 bases, and the region joining them spans 9 bases. Inclusive of the bounding cysteine and phenylalanine, the CDR3 is 14 residues long. The kept DNA is CDR3 alone, 42 bases in frame from the first base. In light of the paper, this sample's treatment or condition label describes: oral pan-JAK inhibitor, 5-10 mg twice daily. Peripheral blood and lesional scalp punch biopsies were obtained from patients with alopecia areata. PBMCs were isolated by density centrifugation and stained for CD3, CD4 and CD8, and CD4+ and CD8+ T cells were sorted on a FACSAria. Concerning this clone: The antigen it binds to is not known. No much larger clone is present one base from it, and per-base qualities are unavailable.

The sequence was obtained from a human donor with alopecia areata. This chain joins TRBV30 to TRBJ1-4; no D gene can be assigned with confidence. The sample in question was CD4+ T cells sorted from blood, obtained at week 44, from a patient treated with tofacitinib. The CDR3 protein: CAWSVRRNNEKLFF. The nucleotides read TGTGCCTGGAGTGTACGTAGGAATAATGAAAAACTGTTTTTT.